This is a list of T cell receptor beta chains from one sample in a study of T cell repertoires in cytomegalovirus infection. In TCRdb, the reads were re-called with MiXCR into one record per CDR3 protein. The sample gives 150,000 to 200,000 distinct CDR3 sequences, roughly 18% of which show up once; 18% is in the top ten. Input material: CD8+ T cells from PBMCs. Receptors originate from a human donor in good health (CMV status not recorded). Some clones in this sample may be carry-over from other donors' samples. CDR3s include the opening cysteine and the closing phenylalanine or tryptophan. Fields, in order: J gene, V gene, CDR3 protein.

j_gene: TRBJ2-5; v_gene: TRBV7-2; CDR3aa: CASSFGGGGETQYF
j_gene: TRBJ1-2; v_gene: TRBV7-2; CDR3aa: CASSPPLASRDYGYTF
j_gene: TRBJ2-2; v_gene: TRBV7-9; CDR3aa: CASSSSGVSGNTGELFF
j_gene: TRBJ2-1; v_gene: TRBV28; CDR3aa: CASSFPRDRGRGEQFF
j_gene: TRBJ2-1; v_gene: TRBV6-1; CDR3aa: CASNDLTSGSSYNEQFF
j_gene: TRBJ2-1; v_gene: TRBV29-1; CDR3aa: CSVARGLNNEQFF
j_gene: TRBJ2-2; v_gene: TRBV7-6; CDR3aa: CASSSPRTGTWNTGELFF
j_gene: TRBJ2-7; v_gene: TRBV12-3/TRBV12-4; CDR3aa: CASSLKTGANEQYF
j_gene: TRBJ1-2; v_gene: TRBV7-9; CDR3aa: CASSSGTDFYGYTF
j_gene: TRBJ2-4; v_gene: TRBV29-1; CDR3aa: CSVLGGLAKNIQYF
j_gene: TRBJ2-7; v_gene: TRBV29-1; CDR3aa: CSVATGVSSYEQYF
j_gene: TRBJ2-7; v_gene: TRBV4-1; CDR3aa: CASSQDSGLREQYF
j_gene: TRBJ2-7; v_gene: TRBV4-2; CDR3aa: CASSPDRDGTYEQYF
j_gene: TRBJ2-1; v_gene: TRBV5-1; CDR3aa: CASSGSASGYNEQFF
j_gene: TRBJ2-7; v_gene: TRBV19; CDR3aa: CASSQLGTQYEQYF
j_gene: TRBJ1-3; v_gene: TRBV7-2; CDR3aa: CASSLARSSGNTIYF
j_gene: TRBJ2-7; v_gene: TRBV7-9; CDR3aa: CASSLFPSVTSSYEQYF
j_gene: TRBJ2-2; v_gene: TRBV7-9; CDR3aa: CASSLGPTPTGELFF
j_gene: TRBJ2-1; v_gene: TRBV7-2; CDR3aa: CASSLIGHNEQFF
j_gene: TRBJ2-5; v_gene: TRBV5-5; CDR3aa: CASSLFSGETQYF
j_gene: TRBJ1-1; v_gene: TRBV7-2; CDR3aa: CASSSVRGTEAFF
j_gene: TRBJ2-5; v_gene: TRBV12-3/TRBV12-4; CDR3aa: CASSLVGETQYF
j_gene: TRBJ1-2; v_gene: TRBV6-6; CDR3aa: CASSYSSKGLDYGYTF
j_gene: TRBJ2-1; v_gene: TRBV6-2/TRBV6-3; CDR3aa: CASYGLAEGYYEQFF